What follows are 27 T cell receptor beta chains derived from one specimen sequenced in a study of blood T cell repertoires in COVID-19. Repertoires were generated with immunoSEQ multiplex PCR, while TCRdb's copy carries only in-frame clones and drops some. The repertoire holds fewer than 300,000 clones, with around 84% as singletons. Sequencing was performed on PBMCs or T cells enriched from blood (not recorded which). The receptors shown here come from a woman aged 45 to 65 who had recovered from COVID-19.

In its sample, this clone was seen once. The chain combines TRBV4-1 with TRBJ2-1, with 11 nucleotides matching TRBD2. The trim removed 0 bases at V and 1 base at J, leaving 5 bases unmatched. CDR3 size: 18 residues. Germline CDR1 and CDR2: MGHRA and YSYEKL. The CDR3 DNA is TGCGCCAGCAGCCAAGATCAAACTAGCGGGAGATCCTACAATGAGCAGTTCTTC. This codes for CASSQDQTSGRSYNEQFF.

This chain connects TRBV5-1 to TRBJ1-2; 11 bases are shared with TRBD1. This CDR3 has 13 amino acids. The V and J ends lost 7 bases and 7 bases, in that order; junction bases with no gene match: 6. Per the germline V gene, CDR1 is SGHRS and CDR2 is YFSETQ. The DNA of the CDR3 is TGCGCCAGCCAAACTGGGACAGGGGGTGGCTACACCTTC. Translating gives CASQTGTGGGYTF.

V usage is TRBV30 and J usage is TRBJ2-1; 8 nucleotides align to TRBD2. The germline V gene encodes CDR1 GTSNPN and CDR2 SVGIG (reference sequence). The CDR3 sequence is 14 residues long. Trimming at V came to 5 bases and at J to 10 bases, leaving 13 bases not matched to a gene. CDR3 in DNA: TGTGCCTGGGCGGGGGGACTCGCGGAATACGAGCAGTTCTTC. Translated, it gives CAWAGGLAEYEQFF.

The V call is TRBV7-2, the J call TRBJ2-1, with 8 bases identical to TRBD2. CDR1 SGHTA and CDR2 FQGNSA come from the germline V gene. This CDR3 comprises 16 residues. V shed 1 base and J 6 bases; nucleotides not matched to a gene: 8. CDR3 DNA: TGTGCCAGCAGCTTAGGCCCGGGAGGGTGGGCCAATGAGCAGTTCTTC. Translation: CASSLGPGGWANEQFF.

The chain has TRBV28 and TRBJ1-5; 9 bases match TRBD1. CDR1 and CDR2 from the germline V gene are MDHEN and SYDVKM. This CDR3 comprises 15 residues. V trimming: 5 bases; J trimming: 3 bases; junction bases outside the gene matches: 5. CDR3 DNA sequence: TGTGCCAGCAGTCCCGGGACAGGGATCAATCAGCCCCAGCATTTT. Protein product: CASSPGTGINQPQHF. The whole variable domain, filled in from reference TRBV28 and TRBJ1-5, reads DVKVTQSSRYLVKRTGEKVFLECVQDMDHENMFWYRQDPGLGLRLIYFSYDVKMKEKGDIPEGYSVSREKKERFSLILESASTNQTSMYLCASSPGTGINQPQHFGDGTRLSIL.

The rearrangement links TRBV5-4 to TRBJ2-2; 16 bases align to TRBD2. Per germline, CDR1 SGHNT and CDR2 YYREEE (reference sequence). V dropped 4 bases and J dropped 7; count of bases not matched to a gene: 7. The CDR3 length is 17 residues. The CDR3 sequence is CASSAPGTSGRVGELFF. The CDR3 DNA reads TGTGCCAGCAGCGCCCCCGGGACTAGCGGGAGGGTCGGGGAGCTGTTTTTT.

The chain is built from TRBV6-2 or TRBV6-3 and TRBJ2-7; the match to TRBD2 covers 13 bases. The germline V gene has CDR1 MNHEY and CDR2 SVGEGT. After removal of 2 bases from V and 6 bases from J, the junction contained 10 bases not matched to a gene. The CDR3 is made up of 17 amino acids. CDR3 amino acids: CASSYPPGLAGVGEQYF. CDR3 coding DNA: TGTGCCAGCAGTTACCCCCCAGGACTAGCGGGAGTCGGCGAGCAGTACTTC.

V gene TRBV28 combines with J gene TRBJ1-2; 7 positions agree with TRBD1. CDR3 length: 14 amino acids. Germline lookup yields CDR1 MDHEN and CDR2 SYDVKM. Trimming took 5 bases from V and 8 from J; bases not matched to a gene: 11. For the CDR3, the DNA is TGTGCCAGCAGTGTTACCAGGGGGACGAGGGGCTACACCTTC. Its translation: CASSVTRGTRGYTF.

The chain uses TRBV19 and TRBJ1-5, with D possibly being TRBD1 (5 bases). Germline V gene sequence: CDR1 LNHDA, CDR2 SQIVND (reference sequence). The CDR3 loop spans 15 amino acids. Deletions cut 3 bases from V and 2 bases from J, with 11 bases between. CDR3 loop: CASSIDGAGNQPQHF. The CDR3 coding sequence is TGTGCCAGTAGTATCGATGGGGCGGGCAATCAGCCCCAGCATTTT.

J is TRBJ1-2 and V is TRBV30; D remains ambiguous. Germline V CDR1 and CDR2: GTSNPN, SVGIG (reference sequence). V was cut by 8 bases and J by 1 base, with 8 bases left in between. The CDR3 sequence is 11 residues long. The CDR3 loop is CAAVLNYGYTF. DNA of the CDR3: TGTGCCGCGGTCCTTAACTATGGCTACACCTTC.

This clone was detected a few times. The chain joins TRBV5-1 to TRBJ1-3; D is undetermined. V shed 5 bases and J shed 1 base, with 10 bases lying between them. CDR1 and CDR2 (germline): SGHRS, YFSETQ. This CDR3 is built from 14 residues. In DNA, the CDR3 is TGCGCCAGCAGGCTTACAGTATCTGGAAACACCATATATTTT. Its protein product is CASRLTVSGNTIYF.

V and J are TRBV28 and TRBJ1-1; no firm D call. Trimming removed 11 bases from V and 1 base from J, with 14 bases in between. Germline V gene sequence: CDR1 MDHEN, CDR2 SYDVKM. CDR3 length equals 13 residues. Here the CDR3 DNA reads TGTGCCGCCGGGGTTTTCACGAACACTGAAGCTTTCTTT. Its protein is CAAGVFTNTEAFF.

The rearrangement joins TRBV5-4 to TRBJ1-2; D is uncertain. V lost 0 bases and J lost 8, with 14 bases in between. The germline gives CDR1 SGHNT, CDR2 YYREEE (reference sequence). CDR3 length equals 14 residues. The CDR3 region has the DNA TGTGCCAGCAGCTTGGGAGACAAATTGTACGGCTACACCTTC. Translating gives CASSLGDKLYGYTF.

The gene calls are TRBV5-1 and TRBJ2-5; 8 bases align to TRBD2. There are 15 residues in the CDR3. Germline V gene sequence: CDR1 SGHRS, CDR2 YFSETQ. The trim removed 4 bases at V and 5 bases at J, leaving 10 bases unmatched. CDR3 nucleotides: TGCGCCAGCAGCCCGGGACTAGTGGGATTTGAGACCCAGTACTTC. Translated: CASSPGLVGFETQYF.

This chain links TRBV18 with TRBJ1-5; TRBD1 is a possible D gene (5 bases). Germline loops: CDR1 KGHSH, CDR2 LQKENI. This CDR3 region has 16 residues. Trimming cost V 0 bases and J 0 bases, with 9 bases left between them. CDR3 loop: CASSPPPQGSNQPQHF. Written as DNA, the CDR3 is TGTGCCAGCTCACCACCGCCGCAGGGTAGCAATCAGCCCCAGCATTTT.

The V call is TRBV3-1 (or the pseudogene TRBV3-2), the J call TRBJ1-2; D unclear. Trimming shortened V by 0 bases and J by 5 bases, and 16 bases separated the two germline ends. The germline gives CDR1 LGHDT, CDR2 YNNKEL (reference sequence). The CDR3 has 16 amino acids. The CDR3 is CASSQDLRENVYGYTF. The CDR3 coding sequence is TGTGCCAGCAGCCAAGATCTGAGAGAAAATGTTTATGGCTACACCTTC.

The rearrangement links TRBV9 to TRBJ2-3; TRBD2 matches 10 bases. CDR3 length: 15 residues. Germline trimming cut 4 bases from V and 4 bases from J; bases unmatched to any gene: 6. Looked up from germline, CDR1 is SGDLS and CDR2 is YYNGEE. The DNA of the CDR3 is TGTGCCAGCAGCCGTACTAGCGGGGTACCAGATACGCAGTATTTT. Translated, it gives CASSRTSGVPDTQYF.

The genes are TRBV6-2 or TRBV6-3 and TRBJ1-5; 7 positions match TRBD1. This CDR3 region has 14 residues. Trimming cost V 6 bases and J 2 bases; bases outside gene matches: 4. Germline V gene lookup returns CDR1 MNHEY and CDR2 SVGEGT. The CDR3 protein is CASSPGQRNQPQHF. The CDR3 region has the DNA TGTGCCAGCAGCCCGGGACAGCGCAATCAGCCCCAGCATTTT.

The chain employs TRBV12-3 or TRBV12-4 and TRBJ1-2; 7 bases agree with TRBD1. This CDR3 has 12 amino acids. With V trimmed by 5 bases and J by 8 bases, 5 bases remained unmatched. The CDR3: CASSTTGLGYTF. DNA of the CDR3: TGTGCCAGCAGTACGACAGGGCTCGGCTACACCTTC.

The CDR3 sequence is CASSHRGRNSPLHF. The CDR3 DNA sequence: TGTGCCAGCAGCCACAGGGGACGGAATTCACCCCTCCACTTT. The chain uses TRBV5-6 and TRBJ1-6, with TRBD1 matching 7 bases. The V gene end was trimmed by 4 bases and the J gene end by 7 bases; junction bases not matched to a gene: 5. The CDR3 contains 14 residues. The V gene's germline CDR1 is SGHDT and CDR2 YYEEEE.

The V call is TRBV11-3, the J call TRBJ2-7, with D tentatively TRBD1 (6 bases). CDR3 length: 14 amino acids. Trimming left V 0 bases short and J 1 base short, with 7 bases between. Germline V CDR1 and CDR2: SGHNT, YENEEA. CDR3 in DNA: TGTGCCAGCAGCTTAGAAGGGGGTTCCTACGAGCAGTACTTC. It yields the protein CASSLEGGSYEQYF.

The chain recombines TRBV4-2 with TRBJ1-4, with 9 bases identical to TRBD1. The germline gives CDR1 LGHNA, CDR2 YNFKEQ. The V and J ends lost 0 bases and 4 bases, in that order; junction bases with no gene match: 6. The CDR3 is 17 amino acids. CDR3 protein: CASSQESGQGYNEKLFF. The CDR3 coding sequence is TGTGCCAGCAGCCAAGAGTCGGGACAGGGATATAATGAAAAACTGTTTTTT.

This clone was recorded only once. This chain links TRBV7-9 with TRBJ1-6; D is undetermined. The CDR3 has 14 residues. Trimming removed 4 bases at V and 7 bases at J, with 11 bases between. CDR1 and CDR2 from the germline V gene are SEHNR and FQNEAQ (reference sequence). The DNA of the CDR3 is TGTGCCAGCAGCTCTCTCGGGTGGAATTCACCCCTCCACTTT. Translated, it gives CASSSLGWNSPLHF.

This chain connects TRBV7-3 to TRBJ2-3; 7 bases are shared with TRBD1. This CDR3 has 13 amino acids. Losses at the gene ends were 4 bases for V and 7 bases for J; bases not matched to a gene: 5. The germline gives CDR1 SGHTA, CDR2 FQGTGA. The CDR3 loop is CASSSTGINTQYF. CDR3 nucleotide sequence: TGTGCCAGCAGCTCGACAGGGATAAATACGCAGTATTTT.

The chain employs TRBV3-1 (or the pseudogene TRBV3-2) and TRBJ2-1; the D gene is possibly TRBD1 (6 bases). The germline gives CDR1 LGHDT, CDR2 YNNKEL (reference sequence). Trimming shortened V by 1 base and J by 7 bases, and 11 bases separated the two germline ends. This CDR3 has 14 residues. In nucleotides, the CDR3 is TGTGCCAGCAGCCAAGCACACAGGGTGAATGAGCAGTTCTTC. Protein: CASSQAHRVNEQFF.

The CDR3: CASSLGGFGNYGYTF. The CDR3 nucleotides read TGTGCCAGCAGCTTGGGAGGGTTTGGTAACTATGGCTACACCTTC. The rearrangement uses TRBV5-4 and TRBJ1-2, with D hard to call. Germline CDR1 and CDR2: SGHNT and YYREEE (reference sequence). The CDR3 extends over 15 amino acids. The V and J ends lost 0 bases and 1 base respectively, with 10 bases between them.

The V gene is TRBV9, the J gene TRBJ2-2, with 10 bases matching TRBD1. The V and J ends lost 3 bases and 1 base, in that order; junction bases with no gene match: 15. CDR1 and CDR2 from the germline V gene are SGDLS and YYNGEE. The CDR3 loop spans 20 amino acids. The CDR3 loop is CASSGGQGVAPTRNTGELFF. The DNA of the CDR3 is TGTGCCAGCAGCGGCGGACAGGGGGTAGCCCCGACCCGGAACACCGGGGAGCTGTTTTTT.